This TCR beta chain was sequenced for a study of blood T cell repertoires in COVID-19. The assay was immunoSEQ multiplex PCR, and TCRdb's table has in-frame clones only and misses some. This table has hundreds of thousands of clones, approximately 86% appearing once. Sequenced input: PBMCs or T cells enriched from blood (not recorded which). The TCR was taken from a woman younger than 45 who had been exposed to COVID-19.

The CDR3 sequence is CASSPLGGQAYEQYF. The CDR3 DNA reads TGTGCCAGCTCCCCCCTTGGGGGACAGGCCTACGAGCAGTACTTC. V gene TRBV18 combines with J gene TRBJ2-7; TRBD1 matches at 8 bases. Trimming took 6 bases from V and 2 from J; bases not matched to a gene: 9. Germline V gives CDR1 KGHSH, CDR2 LQKENI. The CDR3 totals 15 residues.